This T cell receptor beta chain was observed in a study of T-cell reconstitution after alpha-beta-depleted transplantation in children. Study observations and caveats: Certain patients had high TCRbeta diversity at day 60, and it came from recipient T cells and thymic progenitors that survived. When one year had passed after transplant, most T-cell counts and diversity came from newly produced T cells. Several hundred expanded graft clones reportedly supplied alpha-beta T cells about two months after transplant.

As regards this clonotype: Its matching antigen is unknown.

Preparation of the TCRbeta library was carried out with unique molecular identifiers. In TCRdb, the PCR reads were re-called with MiXCR into one record per CDR3 protein. The profile shows about 70,000 distinct CDR3 sequences, approximately 11% of them singletons. V lost 3 bases and J lost 6; bases outside the gene matches: 13. Germline CDR1 SEHNR, CDR2 FQNEAQ (reference sequence). The CDR3 is made up of 17 amino acids. This specimen was PBMCs, taken before TCRalphabeta/CD19-depleted stem cell transplant. This clonotype was sampled from a boy aged 5-17 years with acute myeloid leukemia, due to receive a stem cell transplant. The rearrangement links TRBV7-9 to TRBJ2-5; 10 bases are a match to TRBD2. CDR3 sequence (DNA): TGTGCCAGCAGCTTTTTTTCCGGCGGGACTAGCGAAAAGACCCAGTACTTC. Translating it yields CASSFFSGGTSEKTQYF.